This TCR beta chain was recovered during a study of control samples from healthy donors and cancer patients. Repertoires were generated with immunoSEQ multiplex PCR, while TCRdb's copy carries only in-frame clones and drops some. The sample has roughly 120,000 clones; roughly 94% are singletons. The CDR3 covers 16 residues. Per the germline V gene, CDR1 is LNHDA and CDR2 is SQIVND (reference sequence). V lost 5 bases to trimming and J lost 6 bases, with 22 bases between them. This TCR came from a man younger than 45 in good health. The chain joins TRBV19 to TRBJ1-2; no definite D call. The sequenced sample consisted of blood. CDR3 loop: CASSVSWVHGIDGYTF. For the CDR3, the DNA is TGTGCCAGTAGTGTGAGTTGGGTGCACGGGATCGATGGCTACACCTTC.